This TCR beta chain was sequenced during a study of T cells after posttransplantation cyclophosphamide. Peripheral blood was collected from the related graft donor on the marrow donation day. This CDR3 region has 15 residues. With V trimmed by 5 bases and J by 3 bases, 8 bases remained unmatched. CDR1 and CDR2 (germline): SGHVS, FQNEAQ. This clone showed up many times. Its matching antigen is unknown. Some clones are missing from TCRdb's copy, which holds only in-frame ones; the method was immunoSEQ multiplex PCR. The sample contains about 38,000 clones, none of them singletons. Findings and limits, study-wide: Donor-recipient repertoire similarity was low at 1-2 months, rising over year one. Recipient CMV seropositivity and CMV reactivation strongly tracked TRB clonality. Skin or GI-infiltrating T cells shared few TRB sequences with blood.

The sequencing sample was made of PBMCs. The chain employs TRBV7-8 and TRBJ1-1, with TRBD1 matching 8 bases. The receptor was isolated from a young man in good health and a related stem cell transplant donor. The CDR3 here is CASSPLHRGDTEAFF. The CDR3 DNA sequence: TGTGCCAGCAGCCCCCTCCACAGGGGGGACACTGAAGCTTTCTTT.